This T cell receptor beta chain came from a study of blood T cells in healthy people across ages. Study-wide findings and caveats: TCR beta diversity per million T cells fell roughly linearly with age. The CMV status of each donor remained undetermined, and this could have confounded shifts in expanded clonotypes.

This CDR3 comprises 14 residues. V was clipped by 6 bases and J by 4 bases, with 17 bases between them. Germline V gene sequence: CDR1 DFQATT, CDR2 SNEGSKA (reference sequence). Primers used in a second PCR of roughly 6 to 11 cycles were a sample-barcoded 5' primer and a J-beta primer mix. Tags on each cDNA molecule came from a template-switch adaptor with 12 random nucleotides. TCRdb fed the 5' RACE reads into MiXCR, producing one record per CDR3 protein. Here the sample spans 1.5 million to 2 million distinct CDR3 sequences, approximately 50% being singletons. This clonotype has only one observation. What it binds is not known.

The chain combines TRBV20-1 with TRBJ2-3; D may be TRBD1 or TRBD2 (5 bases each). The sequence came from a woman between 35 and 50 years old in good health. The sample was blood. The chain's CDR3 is CSAARGAEADTQYF. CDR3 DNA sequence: TGCAGTGCCGCGAGGGGAGCCGAGGCAGATACGCAGTATTTT.